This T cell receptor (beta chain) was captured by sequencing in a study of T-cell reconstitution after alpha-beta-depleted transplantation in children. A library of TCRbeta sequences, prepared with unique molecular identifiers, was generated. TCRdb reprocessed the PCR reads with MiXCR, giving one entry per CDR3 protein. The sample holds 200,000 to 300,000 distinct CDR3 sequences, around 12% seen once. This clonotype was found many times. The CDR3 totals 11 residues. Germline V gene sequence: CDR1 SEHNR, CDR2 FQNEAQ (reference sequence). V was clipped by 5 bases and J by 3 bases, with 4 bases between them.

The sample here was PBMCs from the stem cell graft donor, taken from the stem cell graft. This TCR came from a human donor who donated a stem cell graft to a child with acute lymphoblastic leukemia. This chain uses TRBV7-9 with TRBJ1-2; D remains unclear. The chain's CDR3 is CASSQDYGYTF. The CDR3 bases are TGTGCCAGCAGCCAGGACTATGGCTACACCTTC.